A selection of T cell receptor beta chains follows, all from one sample in a study of blood T cell repertoires in COVID-19. The data were produced by immunoSEQ multiplex PCR, yet TCRdb's version contains in-frame clones alone and is incomplete. The table lists roughly 240,000 clones, around 86% of them singletons. Sequenced sample: peripheral blood. All receptors come from a woman aged 80 or older with COVID-19, enrolled during active disease. Both conserved end residues are part of each CDR3. D genes are given only for firm matches. Clone size, where shown, is once, few, many, or a class for clones that have expanded.

CDR3 DNA: TGTGCCAGCAGTTTGGGACAGCTGCAGCCCCAGCATTTT; CDR3 protein: CASSLGQLQPQHF; D gene: TRBD1; clone size: NA; V gene: TRBV6-5; J gene: TRBJ1-5
CDR3 DNA: TGTGCCAGCAGCCTCTACGGACAGCAAGAGACCCAGTACTTC; CDR3 protein: CASSLYGQQETQYF; D gene: NA; clone size: NA; V gene: TRBV3-1/TRBV3-2; J gene: TRBJ2-5
CDR3 DNA: TGTGCCAGCAGTACAAACCCGAACACTGAAGCTTTCTTT; CDR3 protein: CASSTNPNTEAFF; D gene: NA; clone size: NA; V gene: TRBV2; J gene: TRBJ1-1
CDR3 DNA: TGCGCCAGCAGCTTGGGGGTAAGCGAGGATACGCAGTATTTT; CDR3 protein: CASSLGVSEDTQYF; D gene: NA; clone size: once; V gene: TRBV5-1; J gene: TRBJ2-3
CDR3 DNA: TGTGCCAGCAGCGTTTCGGGACAGAAAAATCAGCCCCAGCATTTT; CDR3 protein: CASSVSGQKNQPQHF; D gene: TRBD1; clone size: once; V gene: TRBV9; J gene: TRBJ1-5
CDR3 DNA: TGTGCCAGCTCACTAACTTCAGGGTACGAGCAGTACTTC; CDR3 protein: CASSLTSGYEQYF; D gene: NA; clone size: few; V gene: TRBV18; J gene: TRBJ2-7
CDR3 DNA: TGTGCCAGCAGTTACAGGGAGGGCAATCAGCCCCAGCATTTT; CDR3 protein: CASSYREGNQPQHF; D gene: NA; clone size: once; V gene: TRBV6-5; J gene: TRBJ1-5
CDR3 DNA: TGCGCCAGCAGCCCCGAGGGTAGCGGGGGGGCCGGTGAGCAGTTCTTC; CDR3 protein: CASSPEGSGGAGEQFF; D gene: TRBD2; clone size: NA; V gene: TRBV5-1; J gene: TRBJ2-1
CDR3 DNA: TGTGCCATCAGTCTTAACACAGATACGCAGTATTTT; CDR3 protein: CAISLNTDTQYF; D gene: NA; clone size: NA; V gene: TRBV10-3; J gene: TRBJ2-3
CDR3 DNA: TGTGCCAGCAGCTTCGCGGCGGTAGTTAGTGAGACCCAGTACTTC; CDR3 protein: CASSFAAVVSETQYF; D gene: NA; clone size: NA; V gene: TRBV7-8; J gene: TRBJ2-5
CDR3 DNA: TGTGCCAGCAGTCGCGGTCCCGAACTCTCTGGAAACACCATATATTTT; CDR3 protein: CASSRGPELSGNTIYF; D gene: NA; clone size: NA; V gene: TRBV5-4; J gene: TRBJ1-3
CDR3 DNA: TGTGCCAGCAGAGCCTGGCGGGGCGGTCAGCCCCAGCATTTT; CDR3 protein: CASRAWRGGQPQHF; D gene: NA; clone size: NA; V gene: TRBV28; J gene: TRBJ1-5
CDR3 DNA: TGTGCCAGCAGTGACCTCGACAGGAGTCAGCCCCAGCATTTT; CDR3 protein: CASSDLDRSQPQHF; D gene: NA; clone size: NA; V gene: TRBV2; J gene: TRBJ1-5
CDR3 DNA: TGTGCCAGCTCAACCAATTCACAGGGTACCGGGGAGCTGTTTTTT; CDR3 protein: CASSTNSQGTGELFF; D gene: NA; clone size: NA; V gene: TRBV18; J gene: TRBJ2-2
CDR3 DNA: TGCGCCAGCAGCCTGGGACAGGCAGACTCTGGAAACACCATATATTTT; CDR3 protein: CASSLGQADSGNTIYF; D gene: TRBD1; clone size: once; V gene: TRBV4-3; J gene: TRBJ1-3
CDR3 DNA: TGCGCCAGCAGCTTGGGACTGAACAATCAGCCCCAGCATTTT; CDR3 protein: CASSLGLNNQPQHF; D gene: NA; clone size: once; V gene: TRBV5-1; J gene: TRBJ1-5
CDR3 DNA: TGTGCCAGCAGTTTACGTTATCAGCCCCAGCATTTT; CDR3 protein: CASSLRYQPQHF; D gene: NA; clone size: NA; V gene: TRBV28; J gene: TRBJ1-5
CDR3 DNA: TGCAGCCTTAGGACAGGGGAAGAGACCCAGTACTTC; CDR3 protein: CSLRTGEETQYF; D gene: TRBD1; clone size: NA; V gene: TRBV29-1; J gene: TRBJ2-5
CDR3 DNA: TGTGCCAGCAGCTTACAAGGAGGGGACACCGGGGAGCTGTTTTTT; CDR3 protein: CASSLQGGDTGELFF; D gene: NA; clone size: NA; V gene: TRBV7-6; J gene: TRBJ2-2
CDR3 DNA: TGTGCCAGCAGCTTAAAAGGGGCCTCTGGGGCCAACGTCCTGACTTTC; CDR3 protein: CASSLKGASGANVLTF; D gene: NA; clone size: few; V gene: TRBV7-3; J gene: TRBJ2-6
CDR3 DNA: TGTGCCAGCAGCGTAACCGGGACAGTAAATGAAAAACTGTTTTTT; CDR3 protein: CASSVTGTVNEKLFF; D gene: TRBD1; clone size: NA; V gene: TRBV9; J gene: TRBJ1-4
CDR3 DNA: TGTGCCAGCAGTCCGGACAGGGGGCGATTAAATAGCAATCAGCCCCAGCATTTT; CDR3 protein: CASSPDRGRLNSNQPQHF; D gene: TRBD1; clone size: medium-sized; V gene: TRBV27; J gene: TRBJ1-5
CDR3 DNA: TGTGCCAGCAGCTTACCGCGGTTTGACACTGAAGCTTTCTTT; CDR3 protein: CASSLPRFDTEAFF; D gene: NA; clone size: few; V gene: TRBV7-9; J gene: TRBJ1-1
CDR3 DNA: TGTGCCAGCAGTTTTAGGGGGGAGACCCAGTACTTC; CDR3 protein: CASSFRGETQYF; D gene: NA; clone size: NA; V gene: TRBV27; J gene: TRBJ2-5
CDR3 DNA: TGTGCCAGCAGTGCGGCCGGGACAGCATATGGCTACACCTTC; CDR3 protein: CASSAAGTAYGYTF; D gene: TRBD1; clone size: NA; V gene: TRBV25-1; J gene: TRBJ1-2
CDR3 DNA: TGTGCCAGCAGTGACAGGGGGACAGGGGTTGACAACACCTTC; CDR3 protein: CASSDRGTGVDNTF; D gene: TRBD1; clone size: few; V gene: TRBV2; J gene: TRBJ1-2
CDR3 DNA: TGTGCCAGCAGTTTGATAGGGACAGGAGGTAGAGAACTGTTTTTT; CDR3 protein: CASSLIGTGGRELFF; D gene: TRBD1; clone size: NA; V gene: TRBV28; J gene: TRBJ1-4
CDR3 DNA: TGTGCCAGTAGTACTATGGCTAGCGGGGGGGCGGGTGAGCAGTTCTTC; CDR3 protein: CASSTMASGGAGEQFF; D gene: TRBD2; clone size: NA; V gene: TRBV19; J gene: TRBJ2-1